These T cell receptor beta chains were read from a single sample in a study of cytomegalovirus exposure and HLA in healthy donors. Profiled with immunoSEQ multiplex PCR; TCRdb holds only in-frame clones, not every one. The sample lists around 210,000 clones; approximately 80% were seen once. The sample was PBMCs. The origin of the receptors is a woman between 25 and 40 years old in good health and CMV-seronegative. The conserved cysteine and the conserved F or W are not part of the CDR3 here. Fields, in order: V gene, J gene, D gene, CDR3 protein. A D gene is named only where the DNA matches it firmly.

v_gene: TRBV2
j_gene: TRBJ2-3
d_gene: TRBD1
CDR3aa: ASSVGSRGGQDTQY

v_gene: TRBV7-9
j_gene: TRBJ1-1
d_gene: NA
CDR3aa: SSSGDSWNTEAF

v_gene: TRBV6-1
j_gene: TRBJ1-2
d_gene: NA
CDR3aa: AGSVPDTHYP

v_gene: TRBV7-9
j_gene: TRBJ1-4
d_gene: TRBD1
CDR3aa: ASTDPGQGEEKLF

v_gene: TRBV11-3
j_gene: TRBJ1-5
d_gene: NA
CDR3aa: ASSCARGFCQPQH

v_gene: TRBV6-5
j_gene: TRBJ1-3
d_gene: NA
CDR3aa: ASSYQGQPGNTIY

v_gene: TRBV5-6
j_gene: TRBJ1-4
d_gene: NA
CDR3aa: ASTSGPRAKLF

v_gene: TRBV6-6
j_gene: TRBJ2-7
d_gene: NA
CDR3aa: ASTPGQKTFYEQY

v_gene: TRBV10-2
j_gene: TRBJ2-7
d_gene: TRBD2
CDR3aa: ASLSGGANEQY

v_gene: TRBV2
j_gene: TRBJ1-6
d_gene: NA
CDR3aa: ASIPGSSRNSPLH

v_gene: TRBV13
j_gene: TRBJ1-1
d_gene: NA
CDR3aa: ASSPQGWGGEAF

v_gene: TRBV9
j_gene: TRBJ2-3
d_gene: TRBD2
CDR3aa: ASSVAPGRAGDTQY

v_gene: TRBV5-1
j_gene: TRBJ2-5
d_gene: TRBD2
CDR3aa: ASSPGLAGVETQY

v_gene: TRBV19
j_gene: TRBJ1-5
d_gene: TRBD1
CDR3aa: ASSRGQYSNQPQH

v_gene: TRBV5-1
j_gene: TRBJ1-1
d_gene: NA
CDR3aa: ASSLALGWGENTEAF

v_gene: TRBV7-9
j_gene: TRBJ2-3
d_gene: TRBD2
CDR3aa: ASSLLLAEDTQY

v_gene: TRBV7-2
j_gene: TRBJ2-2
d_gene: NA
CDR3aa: ASSLGRETGELF

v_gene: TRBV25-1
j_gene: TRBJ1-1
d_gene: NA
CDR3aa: ASTPAQLNTEAF

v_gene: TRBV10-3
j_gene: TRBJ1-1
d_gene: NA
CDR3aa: AITDSLMNTEAF

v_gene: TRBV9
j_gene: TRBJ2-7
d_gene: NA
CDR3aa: ASSAETAEWAYEQY

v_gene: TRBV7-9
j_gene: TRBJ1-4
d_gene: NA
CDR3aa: SSSPIGGSANEKLF

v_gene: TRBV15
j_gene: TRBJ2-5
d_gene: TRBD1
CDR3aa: ATSRSTGVQETQY

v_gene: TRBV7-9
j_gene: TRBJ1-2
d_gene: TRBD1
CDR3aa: ASSDQGANYGYT

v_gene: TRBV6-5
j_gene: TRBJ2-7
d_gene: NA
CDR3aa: ASSPTDSSYEQY

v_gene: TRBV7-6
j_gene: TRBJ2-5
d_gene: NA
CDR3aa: ASSLGGSRASDRRETQY

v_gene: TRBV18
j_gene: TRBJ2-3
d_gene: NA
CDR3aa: ASSPSIRDTQY

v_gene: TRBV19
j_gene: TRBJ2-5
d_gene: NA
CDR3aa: ASSIDREGPETQY

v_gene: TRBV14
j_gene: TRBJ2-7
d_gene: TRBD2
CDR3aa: ASSLSASGRPEQY

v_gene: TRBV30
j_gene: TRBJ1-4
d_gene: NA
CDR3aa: AWRTDNEKLF

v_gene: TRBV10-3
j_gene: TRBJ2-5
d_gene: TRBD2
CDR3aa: AINDLGSGRETQY

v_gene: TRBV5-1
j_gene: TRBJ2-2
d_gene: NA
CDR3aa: ASSLVARGTGELF

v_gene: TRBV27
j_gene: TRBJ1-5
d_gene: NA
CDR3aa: ASSDLLVGGLWPQH

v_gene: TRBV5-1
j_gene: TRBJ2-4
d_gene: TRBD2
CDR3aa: ASSTTWGGGAKNIQY

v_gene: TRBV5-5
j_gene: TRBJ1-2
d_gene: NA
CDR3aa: ASSLFQSYGYT

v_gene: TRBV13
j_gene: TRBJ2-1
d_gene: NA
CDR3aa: ASSLGRGSTRGYNEQF

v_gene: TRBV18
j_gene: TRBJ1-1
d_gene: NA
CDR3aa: ASSQGLLWNTEAF

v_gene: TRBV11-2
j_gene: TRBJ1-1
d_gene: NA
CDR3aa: ASSLWGVNTEAF

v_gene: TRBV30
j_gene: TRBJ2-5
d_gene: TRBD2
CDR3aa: AWSVGLAGETQY

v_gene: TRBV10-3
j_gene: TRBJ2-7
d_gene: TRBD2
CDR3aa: ASALAGTYEQY

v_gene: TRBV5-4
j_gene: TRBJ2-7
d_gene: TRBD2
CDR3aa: ASSLVASGTYEQY

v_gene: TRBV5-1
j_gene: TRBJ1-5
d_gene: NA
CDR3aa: ASSREGGNQPQH

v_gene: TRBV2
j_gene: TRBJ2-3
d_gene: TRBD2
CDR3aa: ASRDTSVKGDTQY